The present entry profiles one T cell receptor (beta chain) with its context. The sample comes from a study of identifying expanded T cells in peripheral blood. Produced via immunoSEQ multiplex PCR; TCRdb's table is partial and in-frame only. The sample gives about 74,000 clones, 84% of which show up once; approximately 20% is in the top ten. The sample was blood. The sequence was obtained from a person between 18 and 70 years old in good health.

As DNA, the CDR3 is TGTGCCAGCAGCCGTCTAGCGGGAGAGGGGGAGCAGTACTTC. Protein: CASSRLAGEGEQYF. The V and J genes are TRBV5-4 and TRBJ2-7, with 10 bases lining up with TRBD2. This CDR3 is built from 14 residues. V shed 4 bases and J 7 bases; nucleotides not matched to a gene: 8. Germline CDR1 and CDR2: SGHNT and YYREEE (reference sequence).